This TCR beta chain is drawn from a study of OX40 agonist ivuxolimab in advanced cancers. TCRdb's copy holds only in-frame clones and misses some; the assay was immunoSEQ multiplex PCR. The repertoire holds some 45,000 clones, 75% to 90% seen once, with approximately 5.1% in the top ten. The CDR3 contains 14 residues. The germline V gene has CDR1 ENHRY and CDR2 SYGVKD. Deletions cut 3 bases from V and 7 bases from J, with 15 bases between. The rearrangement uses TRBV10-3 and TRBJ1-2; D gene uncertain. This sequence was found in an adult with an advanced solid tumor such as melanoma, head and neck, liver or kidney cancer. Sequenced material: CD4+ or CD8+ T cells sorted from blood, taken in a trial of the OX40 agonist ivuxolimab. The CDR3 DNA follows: TGTGCCATCAGTGAAACGACGGGCTCCCTTGGCTACACCTTC. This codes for CAISETTGSLGYTF.